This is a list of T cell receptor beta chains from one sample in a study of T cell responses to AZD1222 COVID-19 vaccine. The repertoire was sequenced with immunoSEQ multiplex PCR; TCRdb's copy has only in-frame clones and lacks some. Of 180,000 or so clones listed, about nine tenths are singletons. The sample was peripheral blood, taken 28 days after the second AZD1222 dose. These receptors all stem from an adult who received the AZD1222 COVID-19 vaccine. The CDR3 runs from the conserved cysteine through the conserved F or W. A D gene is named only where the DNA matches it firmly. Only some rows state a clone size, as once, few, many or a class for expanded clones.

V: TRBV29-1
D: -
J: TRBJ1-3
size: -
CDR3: CSVAGDIGNTIYF
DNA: TGCAGCGTTGCGGGAGATATCGGAAACACCATATATTTT

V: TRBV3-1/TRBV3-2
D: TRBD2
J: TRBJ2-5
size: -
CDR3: CASSQGWTSGRTETQYF
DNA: TGTGCCAGCAGCCAAGGGTGGACTAGCGGGAGGACGGAGACCCAGTACTTC

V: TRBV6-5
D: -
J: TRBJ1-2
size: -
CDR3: CASSYSLRYGYTF
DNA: TGTGCCAGCAGTTACTCCTTACGTTATGGCTACACCTTC

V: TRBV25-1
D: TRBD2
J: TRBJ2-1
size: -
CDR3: CASSESTSGRHTYNEQFF
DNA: TGTGCCAGCAGTGAATCGACTAGCGGGAGACACACCTACAATGAGCAGTTCTTC

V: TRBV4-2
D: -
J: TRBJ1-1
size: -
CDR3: CASSPIRNTEAFF
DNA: TGTGCCAGCAGCCCAATCCGTAACACTGAAGCTTTCTTT

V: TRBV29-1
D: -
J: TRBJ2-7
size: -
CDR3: CSVDKGVQGQYF
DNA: TGCAGCGTTGATAAAGGTGTTCAAGGGCAGTACTTC

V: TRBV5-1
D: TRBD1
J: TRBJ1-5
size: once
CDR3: CASSPTGGPKPQHF
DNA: TGCGCCAGCAGCCCTACAGGGGGGCCCAAGCCCCAGCATTTT

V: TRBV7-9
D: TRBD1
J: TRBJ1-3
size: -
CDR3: CASSPTGAGNTIYF
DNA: TGTGCCAGCAGCCCGACAGGGGCTGGAAACACCATATATTTT

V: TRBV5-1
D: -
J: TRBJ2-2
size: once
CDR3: CASGAPLPTGELFF
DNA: TGCGCCAGCGGGGCCCCCCTACCCACCGGGGAGCTGTTTTTT

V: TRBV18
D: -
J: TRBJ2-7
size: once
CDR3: CASSPVSGEFYEQYF
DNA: TGTGCCAGCTCACCAGTTTCAGGTGAATTCTACGAGCAGTACTTC

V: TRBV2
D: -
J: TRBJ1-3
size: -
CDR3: CASRKAGAGGNTIYF
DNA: TGTGCCAGCAGGAAAGCAGGGGCGGGTGGAAACACCATATATTTT

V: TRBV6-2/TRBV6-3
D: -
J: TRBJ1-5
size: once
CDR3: CASSYSLVLGTFSNQPQHF
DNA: TGTGCCAGCAGTTACTCGTTGGTTTTAGGGACCTTTAGCAATCAGCCCCAGCATTTT

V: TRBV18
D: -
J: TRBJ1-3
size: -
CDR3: CASSPPEWRNTIYF
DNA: TGTGCCAGCTCACCTCCCGAATGGCGAAACACCATATATTTT

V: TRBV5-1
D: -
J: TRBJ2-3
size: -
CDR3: CASSLVPSTDTQYF
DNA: TGCGCCAGCAGCTTGGTACCATCCACAGATACGCAGTATTTT

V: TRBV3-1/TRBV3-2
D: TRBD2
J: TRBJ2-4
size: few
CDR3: CASSPGRGGLYKNIQYF
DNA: TGTGCCAGCAGCCCCGGTCGGGGGGGGCTCTACAAAAACATTCAGTACTTC

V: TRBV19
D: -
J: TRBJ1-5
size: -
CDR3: CASKGGSTADRRQPQHF
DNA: TGTGCCAGTAAGGGAGGCTCCACCGCCGATCGGAGGCAGCCCCAGCATTTT

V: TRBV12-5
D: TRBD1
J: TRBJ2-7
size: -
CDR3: CASHQGTAYEQYF
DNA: TGTGCTAGCCACCAGGGGACAGCCTACGAGCAGTACTTC

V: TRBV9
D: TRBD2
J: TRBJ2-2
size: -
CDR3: CASSGRTSGSAGELFF
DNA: TGTGCCAGCAGCGGACGGACTAGCGGGAGTGCCGGGGAGCTGTTTTTT

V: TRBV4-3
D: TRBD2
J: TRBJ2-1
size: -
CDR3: CASSLQAGTDEQFF
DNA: TGCGCCAGCAGCCTCCAAGCGGGGACGGATGAGCAGTTCTTC

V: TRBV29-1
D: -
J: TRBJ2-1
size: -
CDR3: CSALQLTMTQFF
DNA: TGCAGCGCCCTACAGCTCACAATGACGCAGTTCTTC

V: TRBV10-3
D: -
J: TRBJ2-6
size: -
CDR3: CAISGGTTGANVLTF
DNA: TGTGCCATCAGCGGGGGTACTACTGGGGCCAACGTCCTGACTTTC

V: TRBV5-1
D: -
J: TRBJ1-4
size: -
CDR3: CASRVTTGTTNEKLFF
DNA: TGCGCCAGCAGAGTGACCACAGGGACAACTAATGAAAAACTGTTTTTT

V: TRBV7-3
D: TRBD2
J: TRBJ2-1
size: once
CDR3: CASSPQTSGAWGEQFF
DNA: TGTGCCAGCAGCCCCCAGACTAGCGGGGCCTGGGGTGAGCAGTTCTTC

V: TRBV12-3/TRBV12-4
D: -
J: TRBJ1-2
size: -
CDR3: CASSLWGDYGYTF
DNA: TGTGCCAGCAGTTTGTGGGGGGACTATGGCTACACCTTC

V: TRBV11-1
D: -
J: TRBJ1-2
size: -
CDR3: CASSQWGGYGYTF
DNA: TGTGCCAGCAGTCAATGGGGAGGCTATGGCTACACCTTC

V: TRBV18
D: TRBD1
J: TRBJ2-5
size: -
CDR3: CASSPSDRGQETQYF
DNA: TGTGCCAGCTCACCATCCGACAGGGGGCAAGAGACCCAGTACTTC

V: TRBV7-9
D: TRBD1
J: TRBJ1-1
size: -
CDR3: CASTPRGSNTEAFF
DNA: TGTGCCAGCACCCCCAGGGGGTCGAACACTGAAGCTTTCTTT

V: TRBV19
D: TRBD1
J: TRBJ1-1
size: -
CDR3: CASSIPGTGNTEAFF
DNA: TGTGCCAGTAGTATCCCCGGGACAGGGAACACTGAAGCTTTCTTT

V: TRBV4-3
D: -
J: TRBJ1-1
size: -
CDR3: CASSQEGISTEAFF
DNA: TGCGCCAGCAGCCAAGAGGGGATATCCACTGAAGCTTTCTTT

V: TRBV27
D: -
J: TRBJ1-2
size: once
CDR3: CASSSLAGVRDGYTF
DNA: TGTGCCAGCAGTTCCCTCGCCGGGGTCCGAGATGGCTACACCTTC

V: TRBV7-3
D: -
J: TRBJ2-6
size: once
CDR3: CASSLTLNPSTASGANVLTF
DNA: TGTGCCAGCAGCTTAACTCTTAACCCCTCAACAGCCTCTGGGGCCAACGTCCTGACTTTC

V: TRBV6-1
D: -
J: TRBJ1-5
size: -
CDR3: CASSEGAEQPQHF
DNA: TGTGCCAGCAGTGAAGGGGCCGAACAGCCCCAGCATTTT

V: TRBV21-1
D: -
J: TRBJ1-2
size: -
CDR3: CASSTETFGVRKYGYTF
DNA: TGTGCCAGCAGCACAGAGACCTTTGGCGTCAGGAAGTATGGCTACACCTTC

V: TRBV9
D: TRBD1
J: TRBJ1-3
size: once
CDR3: CASSPRDRHGNTIYF
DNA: TGTGCCAGCAGCCCCCGGGACAGACATGGAAACACCATATATTTT

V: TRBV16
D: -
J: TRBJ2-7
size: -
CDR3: CASSLQGGYEQYF
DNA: TGTGCCAGCAGCCTACAGGGGGGGTACGAGCAGTACTTC

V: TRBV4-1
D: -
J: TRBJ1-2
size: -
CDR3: CASSQVLGQHYGYTF
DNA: TGCGCCAGCAGCCAGGTCTTAGGGCAACACTATGGCTACACCTTC

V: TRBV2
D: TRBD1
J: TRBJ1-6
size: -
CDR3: CASRRDGQVNSPLHF
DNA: TGTGCCAGCAGAAGAGACGGACAGGTTAATTCACCCCTCCACTTT

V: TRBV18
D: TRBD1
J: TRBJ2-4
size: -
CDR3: CASSPEWQGAESDQYF
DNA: TGTGCCAGCTCACCAGAATGGCAGGGGGCGGAAAGCGATCAGTACTTC

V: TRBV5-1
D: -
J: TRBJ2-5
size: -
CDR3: CASSLGGTSQETQYF
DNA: TGCGCCAGCAGCTTGGGGGGGACAAGCCAAGAGACCCAGTACTTC

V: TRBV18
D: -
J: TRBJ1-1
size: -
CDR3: CASSLGGHRTEAFF
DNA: TGTGCCAGCTCACTTGGGGGGCATCGTACTGAAGCTTTCTTT

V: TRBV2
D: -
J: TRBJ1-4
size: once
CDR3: CASSVAATNEKLFF
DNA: TGTGCCAGCAGTGTCGCAGCAACTAATGAAAAACTGTTTTTT

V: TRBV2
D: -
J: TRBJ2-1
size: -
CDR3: CASSTPSGSSYNEQFF
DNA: TGTGCCAGCAGTACCCCCTCAGGTAGCTCCTACAATGAGCAGTTCTTC

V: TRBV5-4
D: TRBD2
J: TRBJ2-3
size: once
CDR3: CASSLGSGDIPDTQYF
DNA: TGTGCCAGCAGCTTGGGGAGCGGGGATATCCCAGATACGCAGTATTTT

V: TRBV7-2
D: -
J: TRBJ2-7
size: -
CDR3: CASSLGWQYYEQYF
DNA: TGTGCCAGCAGCTTAGGTTGGCAGTATTACGAGCAGTACTTC

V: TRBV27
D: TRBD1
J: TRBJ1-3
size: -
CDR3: CASRRDRSAGNTIYF
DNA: TGTGCCAGCAGACGGGACAGGTCCGCGGGAAACACCATATATTTT

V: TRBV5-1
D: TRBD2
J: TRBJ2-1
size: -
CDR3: CASSLPLAGGPDNEQFF
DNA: TGCGCCAGCAGCTTGCCCCTAGCGGGGGGGCCGGACAATGAGCAGTTCTTC

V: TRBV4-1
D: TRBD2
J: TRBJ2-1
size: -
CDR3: CASSQLGLAGNEQFF
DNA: TGCGCCAGCAGCCAGCTGGGACTAGCGGGGAATGAGCAGTTCTTC

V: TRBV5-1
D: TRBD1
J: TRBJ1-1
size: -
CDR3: CASSLGGQGNTEAFF
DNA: TGCGCCAGCAGCTTGGGGGGACAGGGGAACACTGAAGCTTTCTTT

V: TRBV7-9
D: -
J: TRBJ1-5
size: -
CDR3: CASSLEGNNQPQHF
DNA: TGTGCCAGCAGCTTAGAAGGCAATAATCAGCCCCAGCATTTT